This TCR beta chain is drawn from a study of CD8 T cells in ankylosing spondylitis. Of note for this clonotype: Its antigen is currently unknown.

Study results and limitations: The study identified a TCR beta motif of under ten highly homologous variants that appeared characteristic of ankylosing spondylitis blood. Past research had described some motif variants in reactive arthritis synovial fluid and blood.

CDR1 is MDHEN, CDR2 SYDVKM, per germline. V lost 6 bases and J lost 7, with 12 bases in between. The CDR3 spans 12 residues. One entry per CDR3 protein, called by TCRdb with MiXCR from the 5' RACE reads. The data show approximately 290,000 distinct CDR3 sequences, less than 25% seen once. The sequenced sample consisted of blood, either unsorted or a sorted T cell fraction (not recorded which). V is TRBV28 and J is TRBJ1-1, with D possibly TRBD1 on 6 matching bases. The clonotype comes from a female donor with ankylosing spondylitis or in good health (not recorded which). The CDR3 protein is CASSRDTIEAFF. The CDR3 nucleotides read TGTGCCAGCAGCCGGGACACTATTGAAGCTTTCTTT. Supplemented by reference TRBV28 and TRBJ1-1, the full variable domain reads DVKVTQSSRYLVKRTGEKVFLECVQDMDHENMFWYRQDPGLGLRLIYFSYDVKMKEKGDIPEGYSVSREKKERFSLILESASTNQTSMYLCASSRDTIEAFFGQGTRLTVV.